The sample holds a few counts of the clone carrying this T cell receptor beta chain. These data are taken from a study of blood T cell repertoires in COVID-19. Study in general: Collection of acute and convalescent COVID-19 samples took place in the United States, Italy and Spain.

In the authors' workflow: Reference gene primer amplification gave estimated nucleated cell counts. Assay: immunoSEQ multiplex PCR; the TCRdb copy retains only in-frame clones and omits some. V, J and clone size reflect that table, while D and trimming were determined from the DNA. The sample contains 150,000 to 200,000 clones, approximately 80% of which appear only once. Self-reported history from a screening survey and questionnaire set each donor's cohort. Two consecutive negative NP/OP PCR tests, clearance, or resolved symptoms defined Cohort 3 recovery. The TCR was taken from a man aged 50-60 years who had recovered from COVID-19. The source material was PBMCs or T cells enriched from blood (not recorded which).

DNA of the CDR3: TGTGCCAGCTCCCGGACAGGGGAAAATTCACCCCTCCACTTT. Encoded protein: CASSRTGENSPLHF. The chain combines TRBV18 with TRBJ1-6; 9 bases map to TRBD1. V lost 6 bases to trimming and J lost 7 bases; unmatched junction nucleotides: 4. The CDR3 spans 14 residues. Germline CDR1 reads KGHSH; CDR2 reads LQKENI.